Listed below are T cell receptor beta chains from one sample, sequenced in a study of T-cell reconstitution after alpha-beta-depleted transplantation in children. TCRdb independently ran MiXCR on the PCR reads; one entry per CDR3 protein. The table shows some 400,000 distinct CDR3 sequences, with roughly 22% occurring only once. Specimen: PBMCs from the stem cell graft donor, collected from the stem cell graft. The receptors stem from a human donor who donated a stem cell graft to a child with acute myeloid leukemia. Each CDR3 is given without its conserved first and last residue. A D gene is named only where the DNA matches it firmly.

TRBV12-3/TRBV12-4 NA ASSLGGLDEQY
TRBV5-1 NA ASSLGQGGSYNEQF
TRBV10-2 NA ASSENSGANVLT
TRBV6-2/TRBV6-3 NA ASSWRQGNSEAF
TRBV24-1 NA ATSEAEGTAAETQY
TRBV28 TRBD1 ASMGQGRYEQY
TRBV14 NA ASSQAAYEQY
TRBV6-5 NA ASSYSQGFTEAF
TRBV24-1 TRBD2 ATSPSGRSTGELF
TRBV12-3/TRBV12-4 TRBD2 ASSLDSGSTDTQY
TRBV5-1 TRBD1 ASSLAGTAYNEQF
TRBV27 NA ASSLSGIGSYEQY
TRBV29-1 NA SVAGVWETQY
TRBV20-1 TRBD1 SARGPTGGFYNEQF
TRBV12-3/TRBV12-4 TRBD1 ASSQGQRGQPQH
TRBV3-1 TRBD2 ASSQLAVIQETQY
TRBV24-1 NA ATSEGEPSYNEQF
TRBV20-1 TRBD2 SARDLSGRIETQY
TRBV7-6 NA ASSLNRPTPRNTGELF
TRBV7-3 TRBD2 ASSPQGLVGGNEQF
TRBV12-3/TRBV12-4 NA ASSSERFQLMETQY
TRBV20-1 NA SARVPHTQY
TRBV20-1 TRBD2 SATSGKGYEQY
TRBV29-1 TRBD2 SPERGASGETTYNEQF
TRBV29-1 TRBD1 SVSGTGGTYEQY
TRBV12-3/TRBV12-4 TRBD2 ASSPREGQREQF
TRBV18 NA ASTEALNTGELF
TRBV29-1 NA SASGRLNTEAF
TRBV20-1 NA SAQVLGFGDYEQY
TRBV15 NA ATSKFRPSSYNEQF
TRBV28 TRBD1 ASSRPGTADEQY
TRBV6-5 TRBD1 ASSPNRQGAYEQY
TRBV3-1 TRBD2 ASSPLAGDHNEQF
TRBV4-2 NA ASSPRGLGGEQF
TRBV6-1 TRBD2 ASSLAGGLYEQF
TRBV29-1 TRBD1 SARQGLGNTEAF
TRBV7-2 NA ASSLAGRLPTDTQY
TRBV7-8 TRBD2 ASSFRVAGGPEEQY
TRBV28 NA ASTRRFGGYT
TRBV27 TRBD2 ASSFPVAGVGGEQF
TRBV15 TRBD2 ATSGLAGLSH
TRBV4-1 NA ASSRAGNYGYT
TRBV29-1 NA SVRDSGTDTQY
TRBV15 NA ATSETKPTTTGNTIY
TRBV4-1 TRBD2 ASSQVAITSGSSETQY
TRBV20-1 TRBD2 SARDPSGRAADTQY
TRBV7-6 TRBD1 ASSLAPTGFVDGYT
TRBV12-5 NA ASGPAGREQF
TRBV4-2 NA ASSQGAGSGELF
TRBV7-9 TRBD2 ASSYPGLVGEQY
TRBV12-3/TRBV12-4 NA ASSEVSGSYNEQF
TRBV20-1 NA SAPRGLHTEAF
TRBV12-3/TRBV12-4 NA ASTMTTGYIQPQH
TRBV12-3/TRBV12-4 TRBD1 ASSLGLLGTGATDTQY